The next 20 T cell receptor beta chains were all read from a single sample in a study of T-cell reconstitution after alpha-beta-depleted transplantation in children. Preparation of the TCRbeta library involved a method that used unique molecular identifiers. MiXCR, run by TCRdb on the PCR reads, gives a single entry per CDR3 protein. The sample lists about 980,000 distinct CDR3 sequences, under 30% occurring once. The sample consisted of PBMCs, mostly from graft donor cells, taken 360 days after TCRalphabeta/CD19-depleted stem cell transplant. These receptors originate from a boy younger than two who had a stem cell transplant for SCID, so the T cells may come from the graft donor.

This clonotype was seen only a few times. This sequence joins TRBV20-1 and TRBJ2-5; D ambiguous. The CDR3 sequence is 11 residues long. V lost 2 bases and J 2 bases, leaving 3 bases between the germline ends. Germline loops: CDR1 DFQATT, CDR2 SNEGSKA (reference sequence). CDR3 nucleotides: TGCAGTGCTAGACGGCAAGAGACCCAGTACTTC. Its protein is CSARRQETQYF.

CDR3 sequence: CAISELGLNSPLHF. CDR3 DNA sequence: TGTGCCATCAGTGAACTGGGGCTTAATTCACCCCTCCACTTT. The rearrangement links TRBV10-3 to TRBJ1-6; D is perhaps TRBD1 (5 bases). This CDR3 region has 14 residues. Germline CDR1 is ENHRY and CDR2 is SYGVKD. V was shortened by 3 bases and J by 6 bases, with 9 bases between the two germline ends.

This clonotype was counted between two and nine times. CDR3 in amino acids: CASSPASGPSYEQYF. The CDR3 coding sequence is TGCGCCAGCAGCCCGGCCTCCGGACCATCCTACGAGCAGTACTTC. This chain uses TRBV5-1 with TRBJ2-7; D is uncertain. Trimming removed 4 bases at V and 1 base at J, with 15 bases between. There are 15 residues in the CDR3. From germline, CDR1 is SGHRS and CDR2 YFSETQ.

The gene calls are TRBV18 and TRBJ2-7; D is ambiguous. The CDR3 has 12 amino acids. Per the germline V gene, CDR1 is KGHSH and CDR2 is LQKENI. The ends were cut back, 2 bases at V and 6 bases at J, with 8 bases in the middle. As DNA, the CDR3 is TGTGCCAGCTCACCAGCGTCGCCCGAGCAGTACTTC. Translated, it gives CASSPASPEQYF.

This sequence joins TRBV29-1 and TRBJ2-6, with D possibly being TRBD1 or TRBD2 (5 bases each). This CDR3 comprises 15 residues. Germline CDR1 SQVTM, CDR2 ANQGSEA. The V end lost 4 bases, the J end lost 4 bases, and 14 bases lay between the germline ends. The CDR3 DNA reads TGCAGCGTTGGGGGGTTGGGTGCCGGGGCCAACGTCCTGACTTTC. Its protein is CSVGGLGAGANVLTF. The complete variable domain, with remaining parts taken from reference TRBV29-1 and TRBJ2-6, reads SAVISQKPSRDICQRGTSLTIQCQVDSQVTMMFWYRQQPGQSLTLIATANQGSEATYESGFVIDKFPISRPNLTFSTLTVSNMSPEDSSIYLCSVGGLGAGANVLTFGAGSRLTVL.

There are a few counts of this clonotype. The V call is TRBV5-1, the J call TRBJ2-5; 8 bases are shared with TRBD1. Trimming removed 1 base from V and 6 bases from J; junction bases left unmatched: 11. The CDR3 covers 16 residues. Germline CDR1 is SGHRS and CDR2 is YFSETQ. CDR3 region: CASSLSLYRGTKTQYF. CDR3 coding DNA: TGCGCCAGCAGCTTGTCCCTCTACAGGGGGACGAAGACCCAGTACTTC.

In this sample, this clonotype turned up a few times. The rearrangement links TRBV10-3 to TRBJ2-3; 7 bases match TRBD1. V gave up 5 bases and J gave up 2 bases; unmatched junction bases: 7. The CDR3 spans 15 residues. The V gene's germline CDR1 is ENHRY and CDR2 SYGVKD. The CDR3, as DNA: TGTGCCATCAGTTCGACAGGGAGCCCCACAGATACGCAGTATTTT. This codes for CAISSTGSPTDTQYF.

The gene calls are TRBV11-2 and TRBJ2-3; D is undetermined. Germline values: CDR1 SGHAT, CDR2 FQNNGV. V was cut by 0 bases and J by 2 bases, with 9 bases left in between. The CDR3 covers 15 residues. Here the CDR3 reads CASSLDHRTTDTQYF. CDR3 nucleotides: TGTGCCAGCAGCTTAGACCACAGAACCACAGATACGCAGTATTTT.

The chain is built from TRBV20-1 and TRBJ2-3; 13 bases fit TRBD2. Germline assignment: CDR1 DFQATT and CDR2 SNEGSKA (reference sequence). CDR3 length: 18 amino acids. Unmatched junction bases numbered 16, after V lost 0 bases and J lost 10 bases. The CDR3: CSARDMGLAGISSLAQYF. The CDR3 DNA sequence: TGCAGTGCTAGAGATATGGGACTAGCGGGGATAAGTTCTCTAGCGCAGTATTTT.

Written as DNA, the CDR3 is TGTGCCAGCAGTTATAAGCAGGGCGCAAATGAGCAGTTCTTC. This codes for CASSYKQGANEQFF. The chain carries TRBV12-3 or TRBV12-4 and TRBJ2-1, with TRBD1 as a possible D gene (5 bases). The CDR3 is 14 residues long. Trimming pared 4 bases from V and 7 bases from J, leaving 14 bases between.

This chain connects TRBV29-1 to TRBJ2-2; 7 nucleotides line up with TRBD1. V lost 5 bases to trimming and J lost 0 bases; unmatched junction nucleotides: 3. This CDR3 is 14 amino acids long. In germline, CDR1 is SQVTM, CDR2 ANQGSEA. The CDR3 DNA is TGCAGCGTTCCCGGGACAGCGAACACCGGGGAGCTGTTTTTT. This sequence encodes CSVPGTANTGELFF.

The sample holds many counts of this clonotype. The genes are TRBV28 and TRBJ2-7; D is ambiguous. The V gene lost 6 bases and the J gene lost 0 bases, with 12 bases spanning the gap. In germline, CDR1 is MDHEN, CDR2 SYDVKM. The CDR3 sequence is 14 residues long. CDR3 coding DNA: TGTGCCAGCAGGAAAGACTGGAACTCCTACGAGCAGTACTTC. This translates into CASRKDWNSYEQYF.

This clonotype was detected only a few times. V is TRBV24-1 and J is TRBJ2-1, with 10 bases matching TRBD1. The CDR3 has 16 residues. J was trimmed by 7 bases and V by 4 bases; bases with no gene match: 9. Germline values: CDR1 KGHDR, CDR2 SFDVKD. This CDR3 is CATSEAGQGVRNEQFF. CDR3 DNA sequence: TGTGCCACCAGTGAGGCCGGACAGGGGGTAAGGAATGAGCAGTTCTTC.

The rearrangement links TRBV5-1 to TRBJ2-1; TRBD1 agrees at 7 bases. Germline V gene data show CDR1 as SGHRS and CDR2 as YFSETQ. J gave up 3 bases and V 3 bases, and 3 bases lay outside the gene matches. The CDR3 runs to 14 residues. DNA of the CDR3: TGCGCCAGCAGCTGGGGACAGTTCTACAATGAGCAGTTCTTC. This translates into CASSWGQFYNEQFF.

This chain connects TRBV6-5 to TRBJ2-3; no firm D call. CDR1 and CDR2 from the germline V gene are MNHEY and SVGAGI. This CDR3 is built from 16 residues. Trimming removed 0 bases at V and 1 base at J, with 11 bases between. This chain's CDR3 is CASSYSVGLGTDTQYF. The CDR3 DNA sequence: TGTGCCAGCAGTTACTCAGTCGGGCTTGGCACAGATACGCAGTATTTT.

V is TRBV6-1 and J is TRBJ1-1; a possible D gene is TRBD1 (6 bases). Germline V CDR1 and CDR2: MNHNS, SASEGT. The CDR3 length is 15 residues. V was cut by 4 bases and J by 5 bases, with 17 bases left in between. CDR3 in amino acids: CASSVDGQPDTEAFF. DNA for the CDR3: TGTGCCAGCAGTGTAGACGGACAGCCGGATACTGAAGCTTTCTTT.

This chain connects TRBV15 to TRBJ2-4; D remains unclear. There are 13 residues in the CDR3. The germline gives CDR1 LNHNV, CDR2 YYDKDF (reference sequence). V lost 8 bases, J lost 8 bases, and 16 bases lay in between. CDR3 sequence: CATGRIAFHIQYF. The CDR3 nucleotides are TGTGCCACCGGCCGGATCGCTTTTCACATTCAGTACTTC.

The chain uses TRBV15 and TRBJ2-7, with TRBD1 matching over 9 bases. The V gene's germline CDR1 is LNHNV and CDR2 YYDKDF (reference sequence). The trim removed 0 bases at V and 5 bases at J, leaving 5 bases unmatched. CDR3 length equals 15 residues. CDR3 bases: TGTGCCACCAGCAGAGATATTGGGACAGGGAACGAGCAGTACTTC. The encoded protein is CATSRDIGTGNEQYF.

This clonotype was counted only a few times. This chain joins TRBV20-1 and TRBJ2-7; no reliable D call. In germline, CDR1 is DFQATT, CDR2 SNEGSKA (reference sequence). V was clipped by 3 bases and J by 3 bases, with 9 bases between them. This CDR3 region has 12 residues. CDR3 in DNA: TGCAGTGCTAGGTCTAATTTCTACGAGCAGTACTTC. It yields the protein CSARSNFYEQYF.

The chain combines TRBV12-3 or TRBV12-4 with TRBJ2-2, with D uncertain. V was trimmed by 6 bases and J by 0 bases, leaving 5 bases between them. This CDR3 comprises 13 residues. CDR3 coding DNA: TGTGCCAGCAGGGATTCGAACACCGGGGAGCTGTTTTTT. Translation gives CASRDSNTGELFF.